The clone carrying this T cell receptor beta chain came up a few times. No antigen is known for it. Primers: 60 Vbeta forward and 13 Jbeta reverse. The assay was immunoSEQ multiplex PCR, and TCRdb's table has in-frame clones only and misses some. The table shows around 200,000 clones, with 80% to 85% occurring only once. V trimming: 4 bases; J trimming: 10 bases; junction bases outside the gene matches: 9. Per germline, CDR1 LNHDA and CDR2 SQIVND (reference sequence). The CDR3 length is 14 residues. Although they were nominally healthy when sampled, donors likely had unrecorded immune exposures. This entry is derived from a study of cytomegalovirus exposure and HLA in healthy donors. General study results and limits: Reports showed the classifier diagnosing cytomegalovirus status with high specificity and sensitivity. What a later analysis showed was that several of the most significant clusters appeared linked to common viral pathogens. Earlier analysis found most TCR beta V segments productive about 90% or about 30% of the time.

What was sequenced was PBMCs. The chain couples TRBV19 to TRBJ1-2; TRBD1 matches 10 bases. The sequence came from a middle-aged woman in good health and CMV-seronegative. The CDR3 here is CASSRSGQGHYYTF. DNA for the CDR3: TGTGCCAGTAGTAGATCGGGACAGGGGCACTACTACACCTTC.